Sequencing of this T cell receptor beta chain was carried out in a study of PD-1 blockade in classical Hodgkin lymphoma. This clone was detected once. This CDR3 has 15 residues. The germline V gene encodes CDR1 SGHAT and CDR2 FQNNGV. The time point denotes: cycle 4 day 1 (C4D1), after 5 to 7 weeks of nivolumab. No patient escaped relapse after autologous stem cell transplantation, and brentuximab vedotin exposure varied. TCRdb's copy holds only in-frame clones and misses some; the assay was immunoSEQ multiplex PCR. The repertoire includes 90,000 or so clones, roughly 78% of them detected once, and less than 10% sits in the top ten.

This receptor was identified in a human donor with classical Hodgkin lymphoma. V is TRBV11-2 and J is TRBJ2-5; TRBD2 aligns across 8 bases. The J call is uncertain, as TRBJ2-7 better fits the DNA end. Sequences were derived from peripheral blood mononuclear cells (PBMCs), sampled before the fourth cycle of nivolumab. The DNA for the CDR3 is TGTGCCAGCAGCTTCCTAGCGGGTAGCTCCTACGAGCAGTACTTC. This translates into CASSFLAGSSYEQYF.